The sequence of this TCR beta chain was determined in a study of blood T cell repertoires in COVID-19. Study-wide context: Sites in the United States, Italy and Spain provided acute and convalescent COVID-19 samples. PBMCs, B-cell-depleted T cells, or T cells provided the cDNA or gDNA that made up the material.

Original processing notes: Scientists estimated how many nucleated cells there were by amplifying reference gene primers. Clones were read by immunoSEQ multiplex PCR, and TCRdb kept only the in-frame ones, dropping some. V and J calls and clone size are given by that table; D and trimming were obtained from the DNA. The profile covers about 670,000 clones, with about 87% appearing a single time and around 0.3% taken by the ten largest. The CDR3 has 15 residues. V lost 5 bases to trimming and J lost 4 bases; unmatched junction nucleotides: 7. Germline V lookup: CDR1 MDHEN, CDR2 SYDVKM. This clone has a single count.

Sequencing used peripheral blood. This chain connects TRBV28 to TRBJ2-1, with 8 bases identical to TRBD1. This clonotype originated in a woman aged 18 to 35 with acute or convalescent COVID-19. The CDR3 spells CASSPGQVIYNEQFF. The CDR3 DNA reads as TGTGCCAGCAGTCCGGGACAGGTAATTTACAATGAGCAGTTCTTC.